The rows below give T cell receptor beta chains drawn from one sample of a study of PD-L1 blockade in urothelial cancer. Sequenced by immunoSEQ multiplex PCR; TCRdb stores in-frame clones only, minus some. The sample contains 46,000 or so clones, approximately 83% of which appear only once. The specimen was PBMCs, collected around atezolizumab (anti-PD-L1) treatment. The receptors come from a man in his sixties with urothelial cancer. The CDR3 runs from the conserved cysteine through the conserved F or W. The order of the fields is clone size, D gene, J gene, V gene, CDR3 DNA, CDR3 protein. D genes are given only for firm matches. Clone size is stated in some rows and not others, as once, few, many or a class when expanded.

abundance: NA
d_gene: NA
j_gene: TRBJ2-5
v_gene: TRBV15
CDR3nt: TGTGCCACCAGAACCACAGAGATGTACCAAGAGACCCAGTACTTC
CDR3aa: CATRTTEMYQETQYF

abundance: NA
d_gene: TRBD1
j_gene: TRBJ1-5
v_gene: TRBV6-6
CDR3nt: TGTGCCAGCAGTTACGGACAGGGAAGCAATCAGCCCCAGCATTTT
CDR3aa: CASSYGQGSNQPQHF

abundance: few
d_gene: TRBD1
j_gene: TRBJ1-2
v_gene: TRBV15
CDR3nt: TGTGCCACCAGCAGACAGGGGGCGGGGGGCTACACCTTC
CDR3aa: CATSRQGAGGYTF

abundance: NA
d_gene: TRBD2
j_gene: TRBJ2-3
v_gene: TRBV7-2
CDR3nt: TGTGCCAGCAGCACTCCTAGCGGGAGAACAGATACGCAGTATTTT
CDR3aa: CASSTPSGRTDTQYF

abundance: NA
d_gene: TRBD2
j_gene: TRBJ2-1
v_gene: TRBV7-2
CDR3nt: TGTGCCAGCAGCACCACTAGCGGGGGGGCCCTAGAGCAGTTCTTC
CDR3aa: CASSTTSGGALEQFF

abundance: NA
d_gene: TRBD1
j_gene: TRBJ1-6
v_gene: TRBV7-6
CDR3nt: TGTGCCAGCAGCTCGACAGGGACTAATTCACCCCTCCACTTT
CDR3aa: CASSSTGTNSPLHF

abundance: once
d_gene: NA
j_gene: TRBJ1-2
v_gene: TRBV5-1
CDR3nt: TGCGCCAGCAGCTTGGCAGTCAGGGGTCCTTATGGCTACACCTTC
CDR3aa: CASSLAVRGPYGYTF

abundance: NA
d_gene: NA
j_gene: TRBJ1-3
v_gene: TRBV29-1
CDR3nt: TGCAGCGCCCGGGGGGGAAATGGAAACACCATATATTTT
CDR3aa: CSARGGNGNTIYF

abundance: NA
d_gene: NA
j_gene: TRBJ2-5
v_gene: TRBV30
CDR3nt: TGTGCCTGGAGTGTAGGAGGGGTGACCCAGTACTTC
CDR3aa: CAWSVGGVTQYF

abundance: few
d_gene: NA
j_gene: TRBJ1-6
v_gene: TRBV7-9
CDR3nt: TGTGCCATCCCCGGACAAAGGGATTCACCCCTCCACTTT
CDR3aa: CAIPGQRDSPLHF

abundance: NA
d_gene: NA
j_gene: TRBJ2-2
v_gene: TRBV5-1
CDR3nt: TGCGCCAGCAGCTTGGACTCGAACACCGGGGAGCTGTTTTTT
CDR3aa: CASSLDSNTGELFF

abundance: few
d_gene: TRBD1
j_gene: TRBJ1-6
v_gene: TRBV6-4
CDR3nt: TGTGCCAGCAGAAGACAGGGGGATTCACCCCTCCACTTT
CDR3aa: CASRRQGDSPLHF

abundance: NA
d_gene: NA
j_gene: TRBJ1-2
v_gene: TRBV14
CDR3nt: TGTGCCAGCAGCCAAGATGAGGGAGCTTACGGCTACACCTTC
CDR3aa: CASSQDEGAYGYTF

abundance: once
d_gene: NA
j_gene: TRBJ1-5
v_gene: TRBV4-2
CDR3nt: TGTGCCAGCAGCCACACAGGGTCAAGTCAGCCCCAGCATTTT
CDR3aa: CASSHTGSSQPQHF

abundance: NA
d_gene: NA
j_gene: TRBJ2-3
v_gene: TRBV4-1
CDR3nt: TGCGCCAGCAGCCAAGGGCTACGAGGTACGCAGTATTTT
CDR3aa: CASSQGLRGTQYF

abundance: once
d_gene: TRBD1
j_gene: TRBJ2-2
v_gene: TRBV11-3
CDR3nt: TGTGCCAGCAGCAAGGGACAGGGGAACGGGGAGCTGTTTTTT
CDR3aa: CASSKGQGNGELFF

abundance: NA
d_gene: NA
j_gene: TRBJ1-1
v_gene: TRBV6-5
CDR3nt: TGTGCCAGCAGTTACTCACGACACATGAACACTGAAGCTTTCTTT
CDR3aa: CASSYSRHMNTEAFF

abundance: NA
d_gene: TRBD2
j_gene: TRBJ2-3
v_gene: TRBV5-4
CDR3nt: TGTGCCAGCAAGAACGGGGGGGCGAGCACAGATACGCAGTATTTT
CDR3aa: CASKNGGASTDTQYF

abundance: NA
d_gene: NA
j_gene: TRBJ2-3
v_gene: TRBV10-1
CDR3nt: TGCGCCAGCAGTGCGGGAACTAATACGCAGTATTTT
CDR3aa: CASSAGTNTQYF

abundance: NA
d_gene: TRBD1
j_gene: TRBJ2-6
v_gene: TRBV5-4
CDR3nt: TGTGCCAGCAGACCCGGGACAGGGGCAAGTGGGGCCAACGTCCTGACTTTC
CDR3aa: CASRPGTGASGANVLTF

abundance: NA
d_gene: TRBD1
j_gene: TRBJ1-4
v_gene: TRBV7-2
CDR3nt: TGTGCCAGCAGCACGGACAGGGGGGGAGAAAAACTGTTTTTT
CDR3aa: CASSTDRGGEKLFF

abundance: few
d_gene: NA
j_gene: TRBJ2-7
v_gene: TRBV10-1
CDR3nt: TGCGCCAGCAGTGAATTGAGGGGGGAGCAGTACTTC
CDR3aa: CASSELRGEQYF

abundance: NA
d_gene: NA
j_gene: TRBJ2-5
v_gene: TRBV11-1
CDR3nt: TGTGCCAGCAGCTACGGACAGCAAGAGACCCAGTACTTC
CDR3aa: CASSYGQQETQYF

abundance: once
d_gene: NA
j_gene: TRBJ1-5
v_gene: TRBV7-2
CDR3nt: TGTGCCAGCAGTCCTCCGGGGGGCGATCAGCCCCAGCATTTT
CDR3aa: CASSPPGGDQPQHF

abundance: NA
d_gene: TRBD1
j_gene: TRBJ1-1
v_gene: TRBV9
CDR3nt: TGTGCCAGCAGCGAAGGGGGCGGTGAAGCTTTCTTT
CDR3aa: CASSEGGGEAFF

abundance: NA
d_gene: NA
j_gene: TRBJ2-7
v_gene: TRBV6-6
CDR3nt: TGTGCCAGCAGTTACTCATCGCGAAGGAGAGTGTACCAGCAGTACTTC
CDR3aa: CASSYSSRRRVYQQYF

abundance: NA
d_gene: NA
j_gene: TRBJ1-6
v_gene: TRBV5-1
CDR3nt: TGCGCCAGCAGCGACATCGCGAATTCACCCCTCCACTTT
CDR3aa: CASSDIANSPLHF

abundance: once
d_gene: TRBD1
j_gene: TRBJ2-5
v_gene: TRBV29-1
CDR3nt: TGCAGCGTTAACCGGGACAGGGACCCAGAGACCCAGTACTTC
CDR3aa: CSVNRDRDPETQYF

abundance: NA
d_gene: TRBD1
j_gene: TRBJ1-1
v_gene: TRBV7-9
CDR3nt: TGTGCCAGCGGTACTCAGGGGGCGACGACTGAAGCTTTCTTT
CDR3aa: CASGTQGATTEAFF

abundance: NA
d_gene: TRBD2
j_gene: TRBJ2-3
v_gene: TRBV27
CDR3nt: TGTGCCAGCAGTTTATATTTTTCGGTAGCGGGGGCCGGGAGAGATACGCAGTATTTT
CDR3aa: CASSLYFSVAGAGRDTQYF

abundance: NA
d_gene: NA
j_gene: TRBJ2-7
v_gene: TRBV10-3
CDR3nt: TGTGCCATCAGTGAGGAGGCAGACCTCTACGAGCAGTACTTC
CDR3aa: CAISEEADLYEQYF

abundance: NA
d_gene: NA
j_gene: TRBJ1-1
v_gene: TRBV11-2
CDR3nt: TGTGCCAGCAGCCAGGGTTTCGCTGAAGCTTTCTTT
CDR3aa: CASSQGFAEAFF

abundance: once
d_gene: TRBD1
j_gene: TRBJ2-1
v_gene: TRBV5-7
CDR3nt: TGTGCCAGCAGCTCACAGGGGGCGGGTTTCTATGAGCAGTTCTTC
CDR3aa: CASSSQGAGFYEQFF

abundance: NA
d_gene: TRBD1
j_gene: TRBJ1-1
v_gene: TRBV6-6
CDR3nt: TGTGCCAGCAGGTTACAGGGGGCGAACACTGAAGCTTTCTTT
CDR3aa: CASRLQGANTEAFF

abundance: few
d_gene: NA
j_gene: TRBJ1-4
v_gene: TRBV19
CDR3nt: TGTGCCAGTACCACGGGGGGGGGATCCGGTGAAAAACTGTTTTTT
CDR3aa: CASTTGGGSGEKLFF

abundance: NA
d_gene: NA
j_gene: TRBJ1-1
v_gene: TRBV7-9
CDR3nt: TGTGCCAGCAGCTTCGGAGGGATGAACACTGAAGCTTTCTTT
CDR3aa: CASSFGGMNTEAFF

abundance: NA
d_gene: NA
j_gene: TRBJ2-7
v_gene: TRBV21-1
CDR3nt: TGTGCCAGCAGCAGGCTAGACGGGCAGTACTTC
CDR3aa: CASSRLDGQYF

abundance: once
d_gene: NA
j_gene: TRBJ1-6
v_gene: TRBV11-2
CDR3nt: TGTGCCAGCAGCTTAAATCGGGTGAATTCACCCCTCCACTTT
CDR3aa: CASSLNRVNSPLHF

abundance: once
d_gene: NA
j_gene: TRBJ1-2
v_gene: TRBV6-4
CDR3nt: TGTGCCAGCAGGGAAATCAAACAGGGAGACTATGGCTACACCTTC
CDR3aa: CASREIKQGDYGYTF

abundance: NA
d_gene: TRBD2
j_gene: TRBJ2-7
v_gene: TRBV10-3
CDR3nt: TGTGCCATCAGGGAAGGGCCGGGGGAGGGCTCCTACGAGCAGTACTTC
CDR3aa: CAIREGPGEGSYEQYF

abundance: NA
d_gene: NA
j_gene: TRBJ1-3
v_gene: TRBV28
CDR3nt: TGTGCCAGCCTACCGCAGGGCCCCCACTCTGGAAACACCATATATTTT
CDR3aa: CASLPQGPHSGNTIYF

abundance: NA
d_gene: TRBD1
j_gene: TRBJ1-1
v_gene: TRBV7-9
CDR3nt: TGTGCCAGCAGCTTATTTCCAGGGGGCATGAACACTGAAGCTTTCTTT
CDR3aa: CASSLFPGGMNTEAFF

abundance: NA
d_gene: NA
j_gene: TRBJ2-3
v_gene: TRBV11-2
CDR3nt: TGTGCCAGCAGCTTAGGGGTAACTTGGGGCTCAGATACGCAGTATTTT
CDR3aa: CASSLGVTWGSDTQYF

abundance: NA
d_gene: NA
j_gene: TRBJ2-1
v_gene: TRBV5-1
CDR3nt: TGCGCCAGCAGCCCGGGTGGCAGTTCGAACAATGAGCAGTTCTTC
CDR3aa: CASSPGGSSNNEQFF

abundance: NA
d_gene: NA
j_gene: TRBJ1-1
v_gene: TRBV7-6
CDR3nt: TGTGCCAGCAGCCCGACAAGGAACACTGAAGCTTTCTTT
CDR3aa: CASSPTRNTEAFF

abundance: NA
d_gene: NA
j_gene: TRBJ1-6
v_gene: TRBV27
CDR3nt: TGTGCCAGCAGTTTAACAGCTAATTCACCCCTCCACTTT
CDR3aa: CASSLTANSPLHF

abundance: NA
d_gene: NA
j_gene: TRBJ2-3
v_gene: TRBV5-4
CDR3nt: TGTGCCTCATCTCCAACTAGCACAGATACGCAGTATTTT
CDR3aa: CASSPTSTDTQYF

abundance: NA
d_gene: NA
j_gene: TRBJ2-7
v_gene: TRBV7-9
CDR3nt: TGTGCCAGCAGCTTGCCTCCTAGGTACGAGCAGTACTTC
CDR3aa: CASSLPPRYEQYF

abundance: NA
d_gene: NA
j_gene: TRBJ2-7
v_gene: TRBV29-1
CDR3nt: TGCAGCGTCGCTAGACTCGGCTCCTACGAGCAGTACTTC
CDR3aa: CSVARLGSYEQYF

abundance: NA
d_gene: NA
j_gene: TRBJ2-5
v_gene: TRBV9
CDR3nt: TGTGCCAGCAGCGTAGAGGGTCAGGGGATTTTCCAGTACTTC
CDR3aa: CASSVEGQGIFQYF